This entry describes one TCR beta chain. CDR1 and CDR2 (germline): GTSNPN, SVGIG (reference sequence). V was clipped by 4 bases and J by 4 bases, with 10 bases between them. This CDR3 spans 12 amino acids. Under the authors' procedure: By means of reference gene primer amplification, nucleated cell counts were estimated. Clones were read by immunoSEQ multiplex PCR, and TCRdb kept only the in-frame ones, dropping some. That table is the source of V, J and clone size, and D and trimming were worked out from the DNA. In the table there are about 110,000 clones, around 86% of which are singletons. The record originates from a study of blood T cell repertoires in COVID-19. At the level of the study: T cells, B-cell-depleted T cells, or PBMCs provided the cDNA or gDNA that served as material.

The TCR sequence derives from a woman in her 70s with acute or convalescent COVID-19. Material for sequencing was peripheral blood. The rearrangement uses TRBV30 and TRBJ1-2; tentatively, D is TRBD1 (5 bases). CDR3: CAWTQGGYGYTF. The CDR3 bases are TGTGCCTGGACCCAGGGCGGCTATGGCTACACCTTC.